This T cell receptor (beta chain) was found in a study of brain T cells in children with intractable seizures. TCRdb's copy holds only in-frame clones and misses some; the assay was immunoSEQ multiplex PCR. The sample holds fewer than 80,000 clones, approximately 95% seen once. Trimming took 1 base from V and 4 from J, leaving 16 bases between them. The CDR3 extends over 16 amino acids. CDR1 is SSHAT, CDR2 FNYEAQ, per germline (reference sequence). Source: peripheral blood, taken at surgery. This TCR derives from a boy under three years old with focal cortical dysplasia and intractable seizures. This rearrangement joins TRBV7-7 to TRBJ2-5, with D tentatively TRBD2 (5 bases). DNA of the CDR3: TGTGCCAGCAGCTTAGACTGGCTAGCCGCAGGAGAGACCCAGTACTTC. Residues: CASSLDWLAAGETQYF.